These 21 T cell receptor beta chains came from one sample sequenced in a study of cytomegalovirus exposure and HLA in healthy donors. The PCR contained 60 Vbeta and 13 Jbeta primers. Libraries were prepared by immunoSEQ multiplex PCR; TCRdb keeps only in-frame clonotypes and omits some of them. Its table records roughly 100,000 clones. Sequencing was carried out using PBMCs. The source of these receptors is a man aged 50 to 60 in good health and CMV-seronegative.

The rearrangement links TRBV25-1 to TRBJ2-5; a possible D gene is TRBD2 (6 bases). The DNA end favors TRBJ2-7, so the J call may be wrong. The CDR3 has 14 residues. From germline, CDR1 is MGHDK and CDR2 SYGVNS. For the CDR3, the DNA is TGTGCCAGCAGTGAAGGGTGGGGACTCTACGAGCAGTACTTC. Translating it yields CASSEGWGLYEQYF.

The chain recombines TRBV5-4 with TRBJ2-5, with D hard to call. Germline V gene data show CDR1 as SGHNT and CDR2 as YYREEE (reference sequence). Trimming took 6 bases from V and 4 from J, leaving 16 bases between them. The CDR3 spans 14 residues. The CDR3 DNA reads TGTGCCAGCACCTCCCACTATGAGAGAGAGACCCAGTACTTC. Protein: CASTSHYERETQYF. The full variable domain, its missing parts supplied by reference TRBV5-4 and TRBJ2-5, is ETGVTQSPTHLIKTRGQQVTLRCSSQSGHNTVSWYQQALGQGPQFIFQYYREEENGRGNFPPRFSGLQFPNYSSELNVNALELDDSALYLCASTSHYERETQYFGPGTRLLVL.

The genes are TRBV30 and TRBJ1-3; D is uncertain. This CDR3 spans 13 amino acids. V was shortened by 5 bases and J by 0 bases, with 8 bases between the two germline ends. Germline CDR1 reads GTSNPN; CDR2 reads SVGIG (reference sequence). CDR3 sequence reads: CAWAVHSGNTIYF. CDR3 nucleotide sequence: TGTGCCTGGGCAGTGCACTCTGGAAACACCATATATTTT.

The chain links TRBV5-1 to TRBJ2-1; a possible D gene is TRBD1 (6 bases). V lost 4 bases, J lost 7 bases, and 18 bases lay in between. Germline values: CDR1 SGHRS, CDR2 YFSETQ. The CDR3 totals 15 residues. The CDR3 nucleotides read TGCGCCAGCAGCCCGCTTGTAGGACAGATTAATGAGCAGTTCTTC. Encoded protein: CASSPLVGQINEQFF.

The chain links TRBV25-1 to TRBJ1-2; TRBD1 is a possible D gene (5 bases). CDR3 size: 12 residues. Trimming shortened V by 6 bases and J by 4 bases, and 9 bases separated the two germline ends. The germline gives CDR1 MGHDK, CDR2 SYGVNS. The CDR3 DNA follows: TGTGCCAGCAGAGGGGTAGGCTATGGCTACACCTTC. It specifies CASRGVGYGYTF.

The J gene is TRBJ2-7, the V gene TRBV15, with D maybe TRBD1 (6 bases). Germline assignment: CDR1 LNHNV and CDR2 YYDKDF (reference sequence). This CDR3 is built from 15 residues. Trimming removed 5 bases at V and 6 bases at J, with 20 bases between. CDR3 sequence reads: CATSAEPGETSEQYF. The DNA of the CDR3 is TGTGCCACCAGCGCCGAGCCAGGGGAAACTAGCGAGCAGTACTTC.

The gene calls are TRBV6-5 and TRBJ1-1; D not resolved. The CDR3 contains 13 residues. Germline CDR1 and CDR2: MNHEY and SVGAGI. V dropped 7 bases and J dropped 1 base, with 10 bases sitting between them. The CDR3 is CASTPRENTEAFF. The CDR3 bases are TGTGCCAGCACCCCTCGGGAGAACACTGAAGCTTTCTTT.

This chain connects TRBV5-1 to TRBJ1-1; TRBD1 matches at 7 bases. CDR1 SGHRS and CDR2 YFSETQ come from the germline V gene. The CDR3 consists of 14 residues. V shed 3 bases, J shed 3 bases, and the junction held 5 bases outside the gene matches. CDR3 protein: CASSSGTVDTEAFF. CDR3 nucleotides: TGCGCCAGCAGCTCCGGGACAGTGGACACTGAAGCTTTCTTT.

The V and J genes are TRBV5-4 and TRBJ2-3; 9 positions match TRBD2. CDR1 is SGHNT and CDR2 is YYREEE in the germline V gene (reference sequence). Losses at the gene ends were 2 bases for V and 1 base for J; bases not matched to a gene: 8. This CDR3 comprises 17 residues. CDR3 sequence reads: CASSFGGGGGGTDTQYF. CDR3 nucleotides: TGTGCCAGCAGCTTCGGCGGGGGGGGAGGGGGCACAGATACGCAGTATTTT. Variable domain in full (rest from reference TRBV5-4 and TRBJ2-3): ETGVTQSPTHLIKTRGQQVTLRCSSQSGHNTVSWYQQALGQGPQFIFQYYREEENGRGNFPPRFSGLQFPNYSSELNVNALELDDSALYLCASSFGGGGGGTDTQYFGPGTRLTVL.

The chain uses TRBV13 and TRBJ2-7; tentatively, D is TRBD1 (6 bases). This CDR3 has 14 amino acids. Germline V gives CDR1 PRHDT, CDR2 FYEKMQ (reference sequence). Trimming removed 5 bases from V and 0 bases from J, with 11 bases in between. The CDR3 reads CASSVDRYSYEQYF. As DNA, the CDR3 is TGTGCCAGCAGCGTAGACAGGTACTCCTACGAGCAGTACTTC.

The rearrangement links TRBV7-2 to TRBJ2-5; D call uncertain. The CDR3 sequence is 13 residues long. V was clipped by 3 bases and J by 0 bases, with 5 bases between them. CDR1 is SGHTA and CDR2 is FQGNSA in the germline V gene. CDR3 DNA: TGTGCCAGCAGCTTTGACTACCAAGAGACCCAGTACTTC. It is translated as CASSFDYQETQYF.

V gene TRBV19 combines with J gene TRBJ1-2, with D tentatively TRBD1 (5 bases). V was trimmed by 7 bases and J by 5 bases, leaving 14 bases between them. Germline V gene data show CDR1 as LNHDA and CDR2 as SQIVND (reference sequence). The CDR3 totals 13 residues. The CDR3 DNA reads TGTGCCAGTACACCTAACGGGGGGTATGGCTACACCTTC. Translating gives CASTPNGGYGYTF. Based on the CDR3 plus reference TRBV19 and TRBJ1-2, the full variable domain is DGGITQSPKYLFRKEGQNVTLSCEQNLNHDAMYWYRQDPGQGLRLIYYSQIVNDFQKGDIAEGYSVSREKKESFPLTVTSAQKNPTAFYLCASTPNGGYGYTFGSGTRLTVV.

V is TRBV7-2 and J is TRBJ1-2, with D maybe TRBD1 (6 bases). The V gene lost 4 bases and the J gene lost 0 bases, with 12 bases spanning the gap. The CDR3 runs to 15 residues. The germline gives CDR1 SGHTA, CDR2 FQGNSA. The CDR3 coding sequence is TGTGCCAGCAGCTCCCTGGACAGATCTAACTATGGCTACACCTTC. Encoded protein: CASSSLDRSNYGYTF.

The gene calls are TRBV11-2 and TRBJ1-2, with D hard to call. CDR1 is SGHAT, CDR2 FQNNGV, per germline. V shed 3 bases and J shed 5 bases, with 10 bases lying between them. The CDR3 is made up of 13 amino acids. CDR3 coding DNA: TGTGCCAGCAGCTTTGTCAGTACATATGGCTACACCTTC. This codes for CASSFVSTYGYTF.

With respect to this clone: At one of its ends the junction is not consistent with the germline gene, which may arise from a read error. This chain links TRBV2 with TRBJ2-5; TRBD1 matches at 7 bases. Germline CDR1 SNHLY, CDR2 FYNNEI. CDR3 size: 12 residues. The DNA for the CDR3 is TGTGCCAGCAGTGGAACTCGACAGGGTAGGCACTTC. It codes for CASSGTRQGRHF.

The V and J genes are TRBV5-1 and TRBJ2-6, with D possibly matching TRBD2 (6 bases). The V gene's germline CDR1 is SGHRS and CDR2 YFSETQ. V lost 3 bases and J 0 bases, leaving 13 bases between the germline ends. The CDR3 has 17 residues. The CDR3 DNA follows: TGCGCCAGCAGCTCGTTCGGGGGAGACTCTGGGGCCAACGTCCTGACTTTC. Its protein product is CASSSFGGDSGANVLTF.

The genes are TRBV9 and TRBJ1-2; 7 bases line up with TRBD1. CDR3 length: 14 residues. Germline CDR1 is SGDLS and CDR2 is YYNGEE. Trimming removed 2 bases from V and 8 bases from J; junction bases left unmatched: 9. CDR3 residues: CASSVRDSSRGYTF. DNA for the CDR3: TGTGCCAGCAGCGTCCGGGACAGCTCTAGAGGCTACACCTTC.

The rearrangement uses TRBV4-3 and TRBJ1-4; D unresolved. The germline CDR1 and CDR2 sequences are LGHNA and YSLEER. This CDR3 region has 15 residues. Trimming removed 3 bases at V and 12 bases at J, with 20 bases between. The CDR3 DNA follows: TGCGCCAGCAGCCAGGTAGACCTACCCTTGGCGGAACTGTTTTTT. Protein product: CASSQVDLPLAELFF.

V is TRBV13 and J is TRBJ2-7; TRBD1 matches 11 bases. Trimming cost V 6 bases and J 3 bases; bases outside gene matches: 10. This CDR3 contains 16 residues. CDR1 PRHDT and CDR2 FYEKMQ come from the germline V gene (reference sequence). The CDR3 sequence is CASRNIDGTGGYEQYF. The CDR3 DNA is TGTGCCAGCAGGAACATCGACGGGACAGGGGGCTACGAGCAGTACTTC.

V and J are TRBV15 and TRBJ2-1, with TRBD2 identical over 7 bases. Per the germline V gene, CDR1 is LNHNV and CDR2 is YYDKDF (reference sequence). Unmatched junction bases numbered 12, after V lost 5 bases and J lost 5 bases. This CDR3 spans 16 amino acids. In nucleotides, the CDR3 is TGTGCCACCAGCTCCCTTGGGGGAGGGCCCCACAATGAGCAGTTCTTC. Translating it yields CATSSLGGGPHNEQFF.

The chain carries TRBV7-2 and TRBJ2-7; TRBD1 matches at 7 bases. This CDR3 is 14 amino acids long. V was pared by 1 base and J by 11 bases, with 11 bases of the junction left unmatched. Germline loops: CDR1 SGHTA, CDR2 FQGNSA. The CDR3 sequence is CASSLESWQGEKYF. CDR3 DNA: TGTGCCAGCAGCTTAGAATCTTGGCAGGGGGAAAAGTACTTC. Looking up the rest from reference TRBV7-2 and TRBJ2-7 gives the full variable domain: GAGVSQSPSNKVTEKGKDVELRCDPISGHTALYWYRQSLGQGLEFLIYFQGNSAPDKSGLPSDRFSAERTGGSVSTLTIQRTQQEDSAVYLCASSLESWQGEKYFGPGTRLTVT.